Following are 30 T cell receptor beta chains from one sample sequenced in a study of T cell responses to AZD1222 COVID-19 vaccine. Using immunoSEQ multiplex PCR, the repertoire was profiled, and TCRdb retains in-frame clones only, with some absent. This repertoire includes about 140,000 clones. Sequenced input: peripheral blood. The receptor set was obtained from an adult in good health.

CDR3 sequence reads: CASSIPGLAGEYEQYF. CDR3 coding DNA: TGTGCCAGTAGCATACCGGGACTAGCGGGGGAGTACGAGCAGTACTTC. J is TRBJ2-7 and V is TRBV19; 14 nucleotides align to TRBD2. Germline CDR1 is LNHDA and CDR2 is SQIVND (reference sequence). The CDR3 covers 16 residues. With 6 bases clipped from V and 4 bases from J, the junction kept 8 bases outside the gene matches.

This sequence joins TRBV28 and TRBJ2-5; 10 bases are shared with TRBD2. Germline CDR1 reads MDHEN; CDR2 reads SYDVKM. After removal of 8 bases from V and 5 bases from J, the junction contained 14 bases not matched to a gene. The CDR3 is 16 amino acids. The CDR3, as DNA: TGTGCCAGCGTAGGTACCTTGGGGACTAGCGAGGAGACCCAGTACTTC. Protein: CASVGTLGTSEETQYF.

As to this clone: This same CDR3 is encoded by further DNA sequences in the sample. This sequence joins TRBV30 and TRBJ1-5, with 9 nucleotides matching TRBD1. The germline gives CDR1 GTSNPN, CDR2 SVGIG (reference sequence). The CDR3 has 13 amino acids. V was clipped by 5 bases and J by 4 bases; unmatched bases: 3. For the CDR3, the DNA is TGTGCCTGGGCGGGACAGGGAAATCAGCCCCAGCATTTT. This translates into CAWAGQGNQPQHF.

The gene calls are TRBV7-3 and TRBJ2-3; 9 bases match TRBD1. The CDR3 totals 14 residues. J was trimmed by 4 bases and V by 5 bases; bases with no gene match: 4. Germline V CDR1 and CDR2: SGHTA, FQGTGA. The CDR3 DNA follows: TGTGCCAGCAGCAACACAGGGGGCTCAGATACGCAGTATTTT. This translates into CASSNTGGSDTQYF.

The chain couples TRBV7-3 to TRBJ2-3, with 10 bases that match TRBD2. Germline V gene data show CDR1 as SGHTA and CDR2 as FQGTGA. The V segment lost 1 base and the J segment 12 bases; nucleotides outside the gene matches: 7. The CDR3 has 14 residues. CDR3 bases: TGTGCCAGCAGCTTAAGTCTAGCGGGGGCCTCCCAGTATTTT. Its translation: CASSLSLAGASQYF.

The chain links TRBV27 to TRBJ2-5; 10 nucleotides match TRBD2. The trim removed 3 bases at V and 9 bases at J, leaving 10 bases unmatched. CDR3 length equals 15 residues. Germline CDR1 MNHEY, CDR2 SMNVEV (reference sequence). CDR3 coding DNA: TGTGCCAGCAGTTTGGTTAGCGGGGGGCGGGGGGCCCAGTACTTC. This codes for CASSLVSGGRGAQYF.

This rearrangement joins TRBV5-1 to TRBJ1-1; D call uncertain. V was pared by 3 bases and J by 2 bases, with 8 bases between. The germline gives CDR1 SGHRS, CDR2 YFSETQ. CDR3 length equals 13 residues. CDR3: CASSSGPNTEAFF. Here the CDR3 DNA reads TGCGCCAGCAGCTCTGGGCCCAACACTGAAGCTTTCTTT.

The V and J genes are TRBV6-6 and TRBJ2-5; D ambiguous. The CDR3 loop spans 11 amino acids. Germline CDR1 MNHNY, CDR2 SVGAGI (reference sequence). Trimming took off 0 bases at V and 7 bases at J, with 3 bases between the two ends. The CDR3 sequence is CASSYSWTQYF. CDR3 bases: TGTGCCAGCAGTTACTCGTGGACCCAGTACTTC.

The chain couples TRBV7-8 to TRBJ1-2; no reliable D call. The germline V gene has CDR1 SGHVS and CDR2 FQNEAQ. Trimming cost V 1 base and J 8 bases, with 17 bases left between them. The CDR3 is 15 amino acids. CDR3 amino acids: CASSLGRRVPRGYTF. The CDR3 DNA reads as TGTGCCAGCAGCTTAGGGAGGAGGGTCCCTCGCGGCTACACCTTC.

The V call is TRBV3-1 (or the pseudogene TRBV3-2), the J call TRBJ2-5; maybe TRBD2 (7 bases). Deletions cut 8 bases from V and 9 bases from J, with 22 bases between. There are 14 residues in the CDR3. CDR1 is LGHDT, CDR2 YNNKEL, per germline (reference sequence). CDR3 loop: CASETGQGREPQYF. The CDR3 coding sequence is TGTGCCAGCGAGACGGGGCAGGGGAGGGAGCCCCAGTACTTC.

The chain combines TRBV4-3 with TRBJ2-6; D possibly corresponds to TRBD1 (5 bases). This CDR3 contains 15 residues. V gave up 1 base and J gave up 1 base, with 5 bases separating them. In germline, CDR1 is LGHNA, CDR2 YSLEER. As DNA, the CDR3 is TGCGCCAGCAGCCAAGCAGGGTCTGGGGCCAACGTCCTGACTTTC. This translates into CASSQAGSGANVLTF.

This rearrangement joins TRBV5-1 to TRBJ2-7, with a possible D match to TRBD1 (6 bases). Trimming shortened V by 7 bases and J by 0 bases, and 14 bases separated the two germline ends. From germline, CDR1 is SGHRS and CDR2 YFSETQ. CDR3 length: 14 amino acids. The CDR3 reads CASGPTGPSYEQYF. CDR3 nucleotides: TGCGCCAGCGGACCCACAGGGCCCTCCTACGAGCAGTACTTC.

This chain links TRBV4-1 with TRBJ1-3; 7 bases align to TRBD1. After removal of 6 bases from V and 0 bases from J, the junction contained 5 bases not matched to a gene. The CDR3 is 15 amino acids. Per the germline V gene, CDR1 is MGHRA and CDR2 is YSYEKL. The CDR3 bases are TGCGCCAGCAGTCGACAGGGCGACTCTGGAAACACCATATATTTT. This encodes CASSRQGDSGNTIYF.

This chain joins TRBV4-1 and TRBJ1-1, with D perhaps matching TRBD1 (6 bases). Trimming stripped 5 bases from V and 11 bases from J, with 18 bases between. The germline V gene encodes CDR1 MGHRA and CDR2 YSYEKL. This CDR3 region has 13 residues. As DNA, the CDR3 is TGCGCCAGCAGCAGCACCCCCACGGGGGCCGCTTTCTTT. This gives the protein CASSSTPTGAAFF.

The CDR3 DNA is TGTGCCAGCAGTTCTCAGGGTCCTGGGGCCAACGTCCTGACTTTC. Its protein product is CASSSQGPGANVLTF. The chain uses TRBV7-3 and TRBJ2-6; D may be TRBD1 (5 bases). Germline assignment: CDR1 SGHTA and CDR2 FQGTGA. This CDR3 region has 15 residues. With 6 bases removed from V and 2 bases from J, the gap between germline ends came to 11 bases.

The chain carries TRBV27 and TRBJ1-3, with D uncertain. The germline gives CDR1 MNHEY, CDR2 SMNVEV (reference sequence). The length of the CDR3 is 14 residues. Trimming stripped 5 bases from V and 2 bases from J, with 10 bases between. CDR3 loop: CASSVPAPGNTIYF. CDR3 in DNA: TGTGCCAGCAGTGTGCCGGCACCTGGAAACACCATATATTTT.

This CDR3 is CASSLGGGAIGELFF. The DNA of the CDR3 is TGTGCCAGCAGCTTGGGCGGGGGAGCGATCGGGGAGCTGTTTTTT. The chain uses TRBV5-4 and TRBJ2-2; 7 positions agree with TRBD2. With 0 bases clipped from V and 7 bases from J, the junction kept 6 bases outside the gene matches. CDR1 is SGHNT and CDR2 is YYREEE in the germline V gene (reference sequence). This CDR3 region has 15 residues.

The gene calls are TRBV5-1 and TRBJ2-4; D may be TRBD2 (6 bases). This CDR3 comprises 14 residues. Trimming took off 7 bases at V and 2 bases at J, with 13 bases between the two ends. Per the germline V gene, CDR1 is SGHRS and CDR2 is YFSETQ. CDR3 residues: CASRETPSKNIQYF. In DNA form, the CDR3 reads TGCGCCAGCCGGGAGACACCTTCCAAAAACATTCAGTACTTC.

This chain connects TRBV2 to TRBJ2-6; possibly TRBD1 for D (6 bases). Germline V gene lookup returns CDR1 SNHLY and CDR2 FYNNEI. CDR3 length: 15 amino acids. The germline V and J ends were trimmed by 6 bases and 1 base, with 10 bases remaining between them. CDR3 coding DNA: TGTGCCAGCAGGCTCACAGGGTCTGGGGCCAACGTCCTGACTTTC. This translates into CASRLTGSGANVLTF.

The V gene is TRBV12-3 or TRBV12-4, the J gene TRBJ1-2; weak D call: TRBD1 (6 bases). The CDR3 runs to 13 residues. Trimming stripped 8 bases from V and 7 bases from J, with 17 bases between. Here the CDR3 DNA reads TGTGCCAGCTGGGACACCAAGGGTGGTGGCTACACCTTC. This gives the protein CASWDTKGGGYTF.

The J gene is TRBJ1-1, the V gene TRBV4-1; no definite D call. CDR3 size: 15 residues. The germline gives CDR1 MGHRA, CDR2 YSYEKL. V was clipped by 1 base and J by 0 bases, with 9 bases between them. CDR3 coding DNA: TGCGCCAGCAGCCAAGTGGGCAGCCTGAACACTGAAGCTTTCTTT. Translating it yields CASSQVGSLNTEAFF.

The J gene is TRBJ1-1, the V gene TRBV5-1; the match to TRBD1 covers 7 bases. Germline V CDR1 and CDR2: SGHRS, YFSETQ. The CDR3 is made up of 14 amino acids. Trimming removed 3 bases from V and 6 bases from J; junction bases left unmatched: 8. CDR3 DNA sequence: TGCGCCAGCAGCTATACAGGGGCAAGGTCTGAAGCTTTCTTT. It translates to CASSYTGARSEAFF.

V usage is TRBV25-1 and J usage is TRBJ2-5, with TRBD2 as a possible D gene (6 bases). CDR1 and CDR2 from the germline V gene are MGHDK and SYGVNS. The CDR3 sequence is 13 residues long. V was cut by 6 bases and J by 5 bases, with 13 bases left in between. CDR3 sequence reads: CASRGDFGETQYF. The CDR3 bases are TGTGCCAGCAGGGGGGACTTCGGGGAGACCCAGTACTTC.

The genes are TRBV28 and TRBJ2-3; D may be TRBD2 (7 bases). The CDR3 totals 14 residues. Trimming removed 6 bases at V and 2 bases at J, with 12 bases between. Germline CDR1 reads MDHEN; CDR2 reads SYDVKM. The CDR3 DNA sequence: TGTGCCAGCAGGGTTGGGGGGGCCACAGATACGCAGTATTTT. This codes for CASRVGGATDTQYF.

The chain uses TRBV6-5 and TRBJ1-6; 7 positions match TRBD1. The CDR3 spans 14 residues. V gave up 6 bases and J gave up 10 bases; unmatched junction bases: 9. The germline CDR1 and CDR2 sequences are MNHEY and SVGAGI. The CDR3 region has the DNA TGTGCCAGCAGGGCGGGACAGCTGGACTCACCCCTCCACTTT. Residues: CASRAGQLDSPLHF.

This chain links TRBV4-1 with TRBJ2-2, with 15 bases that match TRBD2. The germline V gene has CDR1 MGHRA and CDR2 YSYEKL. The J segment lost 6 bases and the V segment lost 4 bases, leaving 9 bases of the junction unmatched. The CDR3 is made up of 18 amino acids. DNA for the CDR3: TGCGCCAGCAGCCCGTGGACTAGCGGGGGGGCCTCCCCCGGGGAGCTGTTTTTT. Translation gives CASSPWTSGGASPGELFF.

The chain is built from TRBV6-5 and TRBJ2-3, with 8 bases lining up with TRBD2. J lost 0 bases, V lost 6 bases, and 5 bases had no gene match. Germline CDR1 MNHEY, CDR2 SVGAGI. The length of the CDR3 is 15 residues. CDR3: CASSRGGLSTDTQYF. The CDR3, as DNA: TGTGCCAGCAGCCGGGGGGGACTAAGCACAGATACGCAGTATTTT.

The chain carries TRBV2 and TRBJ2-7, with D maybe TRBD1 (6 bases). The CDR3 is 13 residues long. The V gene lost 1 base and the J gene lost 3 bases, with 7 bases spanning the gap. Per germline, CDR1 SNHLY and CDR2 FYNNEI. CDR3 sequence reads: CASSEGGRYEQYF. Written as DNA, the CDR3 is TGTGCCAGCAGTGAAGGGGGGCGCTACGAGCAGTACTTC.

The chain uses TRBV6-2 or TRBV6-3 and TRBJ1-1; 7 bases are shared with TRBD1. CDR3 length equals 13 residues. V gave up 2 bases and J gave up 7 bases; unmatched junction bases: 4. The V gene's germline CDR1 is MNHEY and CDR2 SVGEGT. Here the CDR3 reads CASSYRDRYEAFF. The CDR3 nucleotides read TGTGCCAGCAGTTACCGGGACAGATATGAAGCTTTCTTT.

The chain has TRBV5-4 and TRBJ1-1; no definite D call. Germline CDR1 SGHNT, CDR2 YYREEE (reference sequence). The CDR3 covers 13 residues. The V and J ends lost 1 base and 5 bases respectively, with 9 bases between them. CDR3 loop: CASSLWSATEAFF. The DNA for the CDR3 is TGTGCCAGCAGCTTGTGGAGTGCGACTGAAGCTTTCTTT. The full variable domain, in which reference TRBV5-4 and TRBJ1-1 provide the parts outside the CDR3, is ETGVTQSPTHLIKTRGQQVTLRCSSQSGHNTVSWYQQALGQGPQFIFQYYREEENGRGNFPPRFSGLQFPNYSSELNVNALELDDSALYLCASSLWSATEAFFGQGTRLTVV.